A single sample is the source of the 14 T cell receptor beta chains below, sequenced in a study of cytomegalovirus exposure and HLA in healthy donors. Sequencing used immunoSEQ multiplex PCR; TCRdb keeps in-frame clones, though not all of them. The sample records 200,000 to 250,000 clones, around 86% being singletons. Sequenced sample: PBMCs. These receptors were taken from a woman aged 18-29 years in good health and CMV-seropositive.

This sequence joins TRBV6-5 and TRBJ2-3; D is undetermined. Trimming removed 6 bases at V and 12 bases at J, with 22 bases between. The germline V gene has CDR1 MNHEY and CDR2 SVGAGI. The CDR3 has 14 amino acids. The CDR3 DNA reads TGTGCCAGCAGCCCTATTTTGGGCCGCGAGTCTCAGTATTTT. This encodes CASSPILGRESQYF.

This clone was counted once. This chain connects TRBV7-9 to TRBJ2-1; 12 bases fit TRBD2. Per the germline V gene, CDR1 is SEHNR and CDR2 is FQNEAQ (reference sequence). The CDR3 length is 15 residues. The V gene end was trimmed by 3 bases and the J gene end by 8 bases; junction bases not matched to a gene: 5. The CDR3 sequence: CASSFETSGRDEQFF. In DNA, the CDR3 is TGTGCCAGCAGCTTTGAGACTAGCGGGAGAGATGAGCAGTTCTTC.

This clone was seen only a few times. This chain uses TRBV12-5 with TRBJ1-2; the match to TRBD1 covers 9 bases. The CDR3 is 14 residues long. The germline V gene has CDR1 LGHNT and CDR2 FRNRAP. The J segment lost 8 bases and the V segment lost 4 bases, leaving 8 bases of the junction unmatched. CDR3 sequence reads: CASGYRDRATGYTF. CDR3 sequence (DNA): TGTGCTAGTGGTTACCGGGACAGGGCTACCGGCTACACCTTC.

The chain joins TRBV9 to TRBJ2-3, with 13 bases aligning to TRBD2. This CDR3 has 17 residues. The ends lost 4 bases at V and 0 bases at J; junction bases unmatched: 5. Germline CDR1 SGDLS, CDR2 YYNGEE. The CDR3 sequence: CASSSGGLAGSTDTQYF. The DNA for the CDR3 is TGTGCCAGCAGCTCCGGGGGACTAGCGGGAAGCACAGATACGCAGTATTTT.

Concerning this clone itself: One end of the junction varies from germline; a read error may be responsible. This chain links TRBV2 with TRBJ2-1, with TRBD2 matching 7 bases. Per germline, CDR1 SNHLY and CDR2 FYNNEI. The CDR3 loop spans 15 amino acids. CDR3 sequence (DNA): TGTGCCAGCGGTGAGTCAATAGCGGGCTACAATGAGCAGTTCTTC. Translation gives CASGESIAGYNEQFF.

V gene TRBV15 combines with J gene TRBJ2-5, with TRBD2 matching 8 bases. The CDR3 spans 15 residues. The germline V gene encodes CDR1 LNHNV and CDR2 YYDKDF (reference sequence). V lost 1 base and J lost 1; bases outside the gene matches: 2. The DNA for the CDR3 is TGTGCCACCAGCAGAGGGGGGACTAGCCAAGAGACCCAGTACTTC. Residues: CATSRGGTSQETQYF.

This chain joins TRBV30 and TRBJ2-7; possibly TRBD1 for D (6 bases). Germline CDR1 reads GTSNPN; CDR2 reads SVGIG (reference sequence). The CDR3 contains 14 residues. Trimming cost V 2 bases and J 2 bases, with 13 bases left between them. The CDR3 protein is CAWSLGTFPYEQYF. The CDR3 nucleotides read TGTGCCTGGAGTTTAGGGACATTTCCCTACGAGCAGTACTTC.

The CDR3 region is CASSVGDSSYEQYF. The CDR3 DNA sequence: TGTGCCAGCAGCGTAGGGGACTCCTCCTACGAGCAGTACTTC. The chain has TRBV9 and TRBJ2-7, with D possibly being TRBD2 (6 bases). The germline V gene has CDR1 SGDLS and CDR2 YYNGEE. This CDR3 is 14 amino acids long. V shed 0 bases and J shed 0 bases, with 7 bases lying between them.

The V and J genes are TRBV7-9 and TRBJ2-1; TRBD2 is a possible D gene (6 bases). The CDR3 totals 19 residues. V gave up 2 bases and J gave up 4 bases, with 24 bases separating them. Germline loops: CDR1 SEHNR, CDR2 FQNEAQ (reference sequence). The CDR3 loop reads CASSLINSGVADRYNEQFF. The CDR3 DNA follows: TGTGCCAGCAGCTTAATAAACTCAGGCGTAGCGGACCGATACAATGAGCAGTTCTTC.

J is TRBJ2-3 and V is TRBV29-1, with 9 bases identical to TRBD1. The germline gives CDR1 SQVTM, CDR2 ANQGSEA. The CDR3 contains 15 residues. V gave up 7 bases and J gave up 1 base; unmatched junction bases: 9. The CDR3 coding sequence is TGCAGCGGGACAGGGGCCCCTAGGGGCACAGATACGCAGTATTTT. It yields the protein CSGTGAPRGTDTQYF.

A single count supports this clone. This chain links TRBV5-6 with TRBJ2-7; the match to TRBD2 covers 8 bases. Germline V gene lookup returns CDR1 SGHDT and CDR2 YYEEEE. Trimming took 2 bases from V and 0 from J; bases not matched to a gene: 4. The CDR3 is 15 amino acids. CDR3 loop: CASSFGGGPSYEQYF. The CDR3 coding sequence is TGTGCCAGCAGCTTCGGCGGGGGGCCCTCCTACGAGCAGTACTTC.

Here the CDR3 reads CASSVGGQVNTEAFF. CDR3 nucleotides: TGTGCCAGCAGCGTAGGTGGACAGGTGAACACTGAAGCTTTCTTT. J is TRBJ1-1 and V is TRBV9; 7 nucleotides match TRBD1. The trim removed 0 bases at V and 0 bases at J, leaving 2 bases unmatched. This CDR3 is 15 amino acids long. Germline loops: CDR1 SGDLS, CDR2 YYNGEE.

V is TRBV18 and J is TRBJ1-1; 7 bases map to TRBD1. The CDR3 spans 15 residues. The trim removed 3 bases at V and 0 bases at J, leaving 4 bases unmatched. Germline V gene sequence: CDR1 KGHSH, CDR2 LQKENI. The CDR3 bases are TGTGCCAGCTCACCGGGACAGCCCATGAACACTGAAGCTTTCTTT. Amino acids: CASSPGQPMNTEAFF. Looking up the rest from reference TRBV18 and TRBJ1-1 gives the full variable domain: NAGVMQNPRHLVRRRGQEARLRCSPMKGHSHVYWYRQLPEEGLKFMVYLQKENIIDESGMPKERFSAEFPKEGPSILRIQQVVRGDSAAYFCASSPGQPMNTEAFFGQGTRLTVV.

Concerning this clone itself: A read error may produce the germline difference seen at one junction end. CDR3 in DNA: TGTGCCAGCAGTCAAGCCCAGGGGGTTCCCTACGAGCAGTACTTC. It specifies CASSQAQGVPYEQYF. The V gene is TRBV14, the J gene TRBJ2-7; 7 bases map to TRBD1. Germline V gene lookup returns CDR1 SGHDN and CDR2 FVKESK. The length of the CDR3 is 15 residues.